One and the same sample provided the 6 T cell receptor beta chains below, sequenced in a study of cytomegalovirus exposure and HLA in healthy donors. The method was immunoSEQ multiplex PCR; TCRdb's version includes in-frame clones alone and lacks a portion of them. The top ten clones hold 1.5% to 2% of a sample with some 120,000 clones, 70% to 90% of them seen once. The sequencing input was PBMCs. The receptors were sampled from a woman under 30 in good health and CMV-seronegative.

The V and J genes are TRBV27 and TRBJ2-6, with 13 bases fitting TRBD2. The CDR3 spans 18 residues. The junction had 2 bases not matched to a gene; V was cut back by 3 bases and J by 0 bases. Germline V gives CDR1 MNHEY, CDR2 SMNVEV (reference sequence). The CDR3 loop reads CASSLGLAGYSGANVLTF. The CDR3 nucleotides are TGTGCCAGCAGTTTGGGACTAGCGGGGTACTCTGGGGCCAACGTCCTGACTTTC.

The chain carries TRBV2 and TRBJ2-5; 8 positions match TRBD1. Germline trimming cut 4 bases from V and 5 bases from J; bases unmatched to any gene: 9. Germline V lookup: CDR1 SNHLY, CDR2 FYNNEI. The CDR3 is made up of 15 amino acids. Here the CDR3 reads CASSAPTGAWETQYF. The CDR3 nucleotides are TGTGCCAGCAGTGCCCCGACAGGGGCATGGGAGACCCAGTACTTC.

About this clone: One end of the junction is discordant with germline, which a read error may explain. The chain recombines TRBV6-1 with TRBJ2-1, with TRBD2 identical over 11 bases. CDR1 is MNHNS, CDR2 SASEGT, per germline. The CDR3 runs 13 residues. CDR3 nucleotide sequence: TGTGCGAGCACGATAGCGGGAGGGGAGGAGCAGTTCTTC. Residues: CASTIAGGEEQFF.

This chain links TRBV6-4 with TRBJ2-7; TRBD2 is a possible D gene (5 bases). The CDR3 has 19 residues. Trimming cost V 2 bases and J 0 bases, with 23 bases left between them. The germline V gene has CDR1 MRHNA and CDR2 SNTAGT. CDR3 nucleotides: TGTGCCAGCAGTGACGGAGGACGCGTCGCCGTCGCGATCTCCTACGAGCAGTACTTC. Translating it yields CASSDGGRVAVAISYEQYF.

As for this clone: At one of its ends the junction is not consistent with the germline gene, which may arise from a read error. V is TRBV7-2 and J is TRBJ2-1; 11 bases align to TRBD2. The CDR3 contains 15 residues. Per the germline V gene, CDR1 is SGHTA and CDR2 is FQGNSA. The CDR3 nucleotides are TGTGCCAGCAGCGTAGCGGGAGGGTCCTACAATGAGCAGTTCTTC. It yields the protein CASSVAGGSYNEQFF. Based on the CDR3 plus reference TRBV7-2 and TRBJ2-1, the full variable domain is GAGVSQSPSNKVTEKGKDVELRCDPISGHTALYWYRQSLGQGLEFLIYFQGNSAPDKSGLPSDRFSAERTGGSVSTLTIQRTQQEDSAVYLCASSVAGGSYNEQFFGPGTRLTVL.

The chain joins TRBV5-1 to TRBJ2-3; 8 bases agree with TRBD1. This CDR3 region has 16 residues. V shed 0 bases and J 0 bases; nucleotides not matched to a gene: 3. Looked up from germline, CDR1 is SGHRS and CDR2 is YFSETQ. The CDR3, as DNA: TGCGCCAGCAGCTTGGGGACAGGGACAAGCACAGATACGCAGTATTTT. Translating it yields CASSLGTGTSTDTQYF.